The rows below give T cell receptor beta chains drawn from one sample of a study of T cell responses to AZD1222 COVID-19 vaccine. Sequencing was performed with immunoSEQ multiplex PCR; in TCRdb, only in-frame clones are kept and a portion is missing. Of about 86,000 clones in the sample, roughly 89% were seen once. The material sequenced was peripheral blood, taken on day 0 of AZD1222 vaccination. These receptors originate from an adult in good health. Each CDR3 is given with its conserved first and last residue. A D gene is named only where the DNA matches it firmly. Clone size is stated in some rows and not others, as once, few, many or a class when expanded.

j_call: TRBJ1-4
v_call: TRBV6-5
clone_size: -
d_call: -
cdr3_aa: CASSYSGKVNEKLFF
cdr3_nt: TGTGCCAGCAGTTACTCAGGGAAGGTTAATGAAAAACTGTTTTTT

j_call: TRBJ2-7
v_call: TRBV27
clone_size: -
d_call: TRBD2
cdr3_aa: CASSLSLAGGYEQYF
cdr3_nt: TGTGCCAGCAGTTTATCACTAGCGGGAGGCTACGAGCAGTACTTC

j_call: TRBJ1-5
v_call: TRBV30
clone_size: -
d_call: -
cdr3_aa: CAWGDYSNQPQHF
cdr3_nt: TGTGCCTGGGGAGACTATAGCAATCAGCCCCAGCATTTT

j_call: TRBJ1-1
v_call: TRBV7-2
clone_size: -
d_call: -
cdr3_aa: CASARVQGKNTEAFF
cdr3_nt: TGTGCCAGCGCGAGGGTCCAGGGAAAGAACACTGAAGCTTTCTTT

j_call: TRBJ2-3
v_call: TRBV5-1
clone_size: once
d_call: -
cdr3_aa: CASSLEVHEADTQYF
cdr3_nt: TGCGCCAGCAGCTTGGAGGTTCATGAGGCAGATACGCAGTATTTT

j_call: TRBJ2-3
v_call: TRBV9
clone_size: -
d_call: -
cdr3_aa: CASSPKGGTDTQYF
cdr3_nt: TGTGCCAGCAGCCCGAAGGGGGGCACAGATACGCAGTATTTT

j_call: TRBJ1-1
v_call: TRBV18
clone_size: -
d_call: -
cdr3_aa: CASSPARGGQGEAFF
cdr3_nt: TGTGCCAGCTCACCCGCACGAGGGGGGCAGGGTGAAGCTTTCTTT

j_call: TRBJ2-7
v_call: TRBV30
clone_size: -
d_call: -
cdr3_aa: CAWRTAPEQYF
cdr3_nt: TGTGCCTGGAGGACCGCCCCCGAGCAGTACTTC

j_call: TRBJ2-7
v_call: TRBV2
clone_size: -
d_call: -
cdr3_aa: CASSTTRTVMYEQYF
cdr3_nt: TGTGCCAGCAGCACCACCCGGACAGTGATGTACGAGCAGTACTTC

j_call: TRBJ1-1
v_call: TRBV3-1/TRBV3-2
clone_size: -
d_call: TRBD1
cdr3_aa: CASSPLQGVSTEAFF
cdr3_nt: TGTGCCAGCAGCCCACTACAGGGGGTAAGCACTGAAGCTTTCTTT

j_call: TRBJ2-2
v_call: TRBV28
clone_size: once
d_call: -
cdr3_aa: CASSLFGELFF
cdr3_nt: TGTGCCAGCAGTTTATTCGGGGAGCTGTTTTTT

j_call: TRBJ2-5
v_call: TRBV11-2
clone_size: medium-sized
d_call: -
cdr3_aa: CASSLGDRKETQYF
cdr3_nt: TGTGCCAGCAGCTTAGGGGATAGAAAAGAGACCCAGTACTTC

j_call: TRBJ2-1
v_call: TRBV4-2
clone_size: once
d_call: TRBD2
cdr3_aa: CASSRMGGSTDEQFF
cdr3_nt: TGTGCCAGCAGCCGGATGGGCGGGAGCACCGATGAGCAGTTCTTC

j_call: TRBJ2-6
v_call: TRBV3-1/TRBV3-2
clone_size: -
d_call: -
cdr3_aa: CASSHRGTGANVLTF
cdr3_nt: TGTGCCAGCAGCCATCGAGGGACTGGGGCCAACGTCCTGACTTTC

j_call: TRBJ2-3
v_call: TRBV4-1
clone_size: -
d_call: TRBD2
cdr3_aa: CASSQGGASGTDTQYF
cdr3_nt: TGCGCCAGCAGCCAAGGAGGAGCTAGCGGTACGGATACGCAGTATTTT

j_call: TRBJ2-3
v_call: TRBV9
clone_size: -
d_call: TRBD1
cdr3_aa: CASSPRRQGATDTQYF
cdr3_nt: TGTGCCAGCAGCCCTAGGCGGCAGGGGGCCACAGATACGCAGTATTTT

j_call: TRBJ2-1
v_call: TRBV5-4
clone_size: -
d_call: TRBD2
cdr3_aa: CASSSRLAPTSSYNEQFF
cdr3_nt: TGTGCCAGCAGCTCGAGACTAGCGCCCACGAGCTCCTACAATGAGCAGTTCTTC

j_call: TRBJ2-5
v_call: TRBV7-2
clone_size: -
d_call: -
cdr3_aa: CASSFSGPGETQYF
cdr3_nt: TGTGCCAGCAGCTTTAGCGGTCCTGGAGAGACCCAGTACTTC

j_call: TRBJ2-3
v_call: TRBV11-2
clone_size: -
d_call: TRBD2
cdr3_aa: CASSRLAGGDTDTQYF
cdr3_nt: TGTGCCAGCAGCCGACTAGCGGGAGGGGACACAGATACGCAGTATTTT

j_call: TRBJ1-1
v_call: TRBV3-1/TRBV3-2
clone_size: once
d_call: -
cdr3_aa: CASSDYTLGAFF
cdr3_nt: TGTGCCAGCAGCGACTATACCCTGGGGGCTTTCTTT

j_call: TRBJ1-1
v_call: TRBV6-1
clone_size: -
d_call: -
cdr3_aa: CASSETGPEAFF
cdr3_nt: TGTGCCAGCAGTGAAACAGGGCCAGAAGCTTTCTTT

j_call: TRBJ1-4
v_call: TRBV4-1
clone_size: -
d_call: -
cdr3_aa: CASSQEPQQGSFATNEKLFF
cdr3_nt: TGCGCCAGCAGCCAAGAGCCCCAACAGGGATCCTTTGCAACTAATGAAAAACTGTTTTTT

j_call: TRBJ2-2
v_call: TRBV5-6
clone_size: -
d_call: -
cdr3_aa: CASSSRFNTGELFF
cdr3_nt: TGTGCCAGCAGCTCTAGGTTTAACACCGGGGAGCTGTTTTTT

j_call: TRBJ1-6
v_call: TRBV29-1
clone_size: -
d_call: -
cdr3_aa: CSVVLSGDLNSPLHF
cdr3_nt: TGCAGCGTCGTGCTCTCAGGGGACCTAAATTCACCCCTCCACTTT

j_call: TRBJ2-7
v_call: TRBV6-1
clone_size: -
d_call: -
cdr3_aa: CASSESGTTLGEQYF
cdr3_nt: TGTGCCAGCAGTGAATCCGGGACCACGCTGGGAGAGCAGTACTTC

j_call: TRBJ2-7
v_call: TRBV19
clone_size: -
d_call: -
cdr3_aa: CASSIGSNYEQYF
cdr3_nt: TGTGCCAGTAGTATTGGGTCAAACTACGAGCAGTACTTC

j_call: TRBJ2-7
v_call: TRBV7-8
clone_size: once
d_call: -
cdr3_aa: CASSLDYEQYF
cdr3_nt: TGTGCCAGCAGCTTAGACTACGAGCAGTACTTC

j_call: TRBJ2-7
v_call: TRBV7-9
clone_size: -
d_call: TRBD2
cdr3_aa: CASSLPRSSGRDEQYF
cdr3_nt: TGTGCCAGCAGTCTCCCCCGTTCTAGCGGGAGGGACGAGCAGTACTTC

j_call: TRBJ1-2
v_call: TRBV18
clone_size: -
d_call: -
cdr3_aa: CASSPRKGHEGYGYTF
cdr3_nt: TGTGCCAGCTCACCACGGAAGGGCCACGAGGGCTATGGCTACACCTTC

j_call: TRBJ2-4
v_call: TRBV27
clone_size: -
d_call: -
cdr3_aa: CASSLYSEGGIQYF
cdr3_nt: TGTGCCAGCAGTTTATACTCCGAGGGGGGCATTCAGTACTTC

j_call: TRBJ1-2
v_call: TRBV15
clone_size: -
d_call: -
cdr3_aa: CATSRPGAVNYGYTF
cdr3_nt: TGTGCCACCAGCAGACCCGGGGCGGTTAACTATGGCTACACCTTC

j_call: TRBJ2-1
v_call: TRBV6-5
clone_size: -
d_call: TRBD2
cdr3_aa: CASSYSLAGFNEQFF
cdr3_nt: TGTGCCAGCAGTTACTCTCTAGCGGGGTTTAATGAGCAGTTCTTC

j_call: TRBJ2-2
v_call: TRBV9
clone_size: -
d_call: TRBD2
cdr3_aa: CASSVQRGNGELFF
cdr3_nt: TGTGCCAGCAGCGTCCAGCGGGGGAACGGGGAGCTGTTTTTT

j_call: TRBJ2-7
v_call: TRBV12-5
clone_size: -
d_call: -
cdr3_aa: CASGLVWGRGAMDYEQYF
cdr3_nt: TGTGCTAGTGGTTTGGTGTGGGGCAGGGGGGCAATGGACTACGAGCAGTACTTC

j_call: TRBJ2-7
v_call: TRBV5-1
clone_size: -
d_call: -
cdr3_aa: CASSLVVDSEQYF
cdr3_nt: TGCGCCAGCAGCTTGGTTGTGGACAGCGAGCAGTACTTC

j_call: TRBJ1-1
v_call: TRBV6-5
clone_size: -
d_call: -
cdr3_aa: CASSPGTKGFF
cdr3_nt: TGTGCCAGCAGTCCCGGGACAAAGGGTTTCTTT

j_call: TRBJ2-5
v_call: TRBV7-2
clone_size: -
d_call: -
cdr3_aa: CASSANGGETQYF
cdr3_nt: TGTGCCAGCAGCGCAAATGGGGGGGAGACCCAGTACTTC

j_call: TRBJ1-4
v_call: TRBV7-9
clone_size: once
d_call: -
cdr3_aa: CASSLVGTQNEKLFF
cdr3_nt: TGTGCCAGCAGCTTGGTAGGGACCCAAAATGAAAAACTGTTTTTT

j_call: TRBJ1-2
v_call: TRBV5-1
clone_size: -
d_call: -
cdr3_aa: CASSLAVGRVYGYTF
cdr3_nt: TGCGCCAGCAGCTTGGCTGTCGGCAGGGTCTACGGCTACACCTTC

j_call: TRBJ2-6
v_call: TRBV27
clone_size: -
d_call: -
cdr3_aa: CASSFAGSGANVLTF
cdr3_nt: TGTGCCAGCAGTTTTGCGGGCTCTGGGGCCAACGTCCTGACTTTC

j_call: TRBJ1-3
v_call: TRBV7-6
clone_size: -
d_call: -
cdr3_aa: CASSPTGTSGNTIYF
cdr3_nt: TGTGCCAGCAGCCCTACAGGGACCTCTGGAAACACCATATATTTT

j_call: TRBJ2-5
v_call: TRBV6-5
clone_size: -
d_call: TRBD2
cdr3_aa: CASSRLAGGQETQYF
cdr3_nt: TGTGCCAGCAGTCGACTAGCGGGGGGTCAAGAGACCCAGTACTTC

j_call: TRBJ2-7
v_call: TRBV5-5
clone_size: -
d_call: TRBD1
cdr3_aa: CASSLGQGVPLRRF
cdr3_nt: TGTGCCAGCAGCCTAGGACAGGGCGTTCCCTTGCGGCGCTTC